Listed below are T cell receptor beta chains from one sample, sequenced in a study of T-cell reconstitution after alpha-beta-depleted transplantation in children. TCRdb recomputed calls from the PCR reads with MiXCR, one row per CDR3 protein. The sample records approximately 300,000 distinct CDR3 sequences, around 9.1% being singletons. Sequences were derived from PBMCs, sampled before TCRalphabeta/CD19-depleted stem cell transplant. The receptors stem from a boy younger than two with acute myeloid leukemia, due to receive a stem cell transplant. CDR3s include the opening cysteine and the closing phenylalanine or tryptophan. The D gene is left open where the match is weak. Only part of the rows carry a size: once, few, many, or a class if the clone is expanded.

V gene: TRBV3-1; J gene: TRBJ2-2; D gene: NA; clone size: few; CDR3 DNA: TGTGCCAGCAGCCAGAGACAGCTTAACACCGGGGAGCTGTTTTTT; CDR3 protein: CASSQRQLNTGELFF
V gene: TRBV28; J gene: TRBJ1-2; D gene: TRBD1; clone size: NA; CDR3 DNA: TGTGCCAGCAGAGCGGCGGGACAGGTGACGATCTATGGCTACACCTTC; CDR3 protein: CASRAAGQVTIYGYTF
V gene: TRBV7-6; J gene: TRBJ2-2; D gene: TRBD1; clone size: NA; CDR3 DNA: TGTGCCAGCAGCCCGCGGACAGGGGCCGGGGAGCTGTTTTTT; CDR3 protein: CASSPRTGAGELFF
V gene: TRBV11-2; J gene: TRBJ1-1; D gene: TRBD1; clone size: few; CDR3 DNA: TGTGCCAGCAGCTCACCCCGGGACAGAAACACTGAAGCTTTCTTT; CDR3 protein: CASSSPRDRNTEAFF
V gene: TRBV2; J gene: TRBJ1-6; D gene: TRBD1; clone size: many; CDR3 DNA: TGTGCCAGCAGTGGCGGACAGGACTATAATTCACCCCTCCACTTT; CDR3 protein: CASSGGQDYNSPLHF
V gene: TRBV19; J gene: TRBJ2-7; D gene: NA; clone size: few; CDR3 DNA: TGTGCCAGTAGTGCAGGGGACAACCCCCTCTCCGAGCAGTACTTC; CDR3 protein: CASSAGDNPLSEQYF
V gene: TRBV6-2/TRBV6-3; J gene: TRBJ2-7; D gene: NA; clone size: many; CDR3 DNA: TGTGCCAGCAGTTACATAGGGGTCTACGAGCAGTACTTC; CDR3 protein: CASSYIGVYEQYF
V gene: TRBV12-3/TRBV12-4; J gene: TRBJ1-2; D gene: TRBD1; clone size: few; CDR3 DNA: TGTGCCAGCAGACGACAGGGGGCTCCTGGCTACACCTTC; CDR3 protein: CASRRQGAPGYTF
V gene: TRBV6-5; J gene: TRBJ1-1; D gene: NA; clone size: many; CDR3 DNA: TGTGCCAGCAGTTACTCAGGAGAGACCACTGAAGCTTTCTTT; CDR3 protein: CASSYSGETTEAFF
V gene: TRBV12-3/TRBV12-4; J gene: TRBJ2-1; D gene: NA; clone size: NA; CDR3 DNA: TGTGCCAGCACGCGCATCGGAGGGCCCTACAATGAGCAGCTCTTC; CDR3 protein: CASTRIGGPYNEQLF
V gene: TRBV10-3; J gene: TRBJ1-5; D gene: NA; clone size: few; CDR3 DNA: TGTGCCATCAATTCGGACAAAGGCAATCAGCCCCAGCATTTT; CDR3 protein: CAINSDKGNQPQHF
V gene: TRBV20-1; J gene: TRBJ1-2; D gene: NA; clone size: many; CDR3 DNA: TGCAGTGCCAAACAAGCAGCCCTCTATGGCTACACCTTC; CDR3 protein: CSAKQAALYGYTF
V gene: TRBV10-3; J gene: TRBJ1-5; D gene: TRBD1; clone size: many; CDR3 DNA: TGTGCCATCAGTGGGGGCTCCGGGACAGGGGGCGGAAATCAGCCCCAGCATTTT; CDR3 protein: CAISGGSGTGGGNQPQHF
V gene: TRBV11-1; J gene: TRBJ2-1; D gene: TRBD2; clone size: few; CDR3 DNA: TGTGCCAGCAGCTCGTTCCCGGGACTAGCGGGTGTTCTCGTTGAGCAGTTCTTC; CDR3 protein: CASSSFPGLAGVLVEQFF
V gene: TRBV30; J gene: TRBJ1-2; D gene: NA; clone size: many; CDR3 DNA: TGTGCCTGGACCGGGGTTGTCGGTGATGGCTACACCTTC; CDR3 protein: CAWTGVVGDGYTF
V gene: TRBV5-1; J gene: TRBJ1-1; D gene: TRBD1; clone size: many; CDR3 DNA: TGCGCCAGCAGCTTGGGGGGACAGGGGAACACTGAAGCTTTCTTT; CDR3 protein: CASSLGGQGNTEAFF
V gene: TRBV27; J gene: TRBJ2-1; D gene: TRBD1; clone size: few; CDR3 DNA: TGTGCCAGCAGGGCCAGGACAGGGGGCATTTATGAGCAGTTCTTC; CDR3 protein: CASRARTGGIYEQFF
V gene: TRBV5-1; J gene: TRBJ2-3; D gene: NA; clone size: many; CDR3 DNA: TGCGCCAGCAGCTTAGGCCAACCCCTTACAGATACGCAGTATTTT; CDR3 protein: CASSLGQPLTDTQYF
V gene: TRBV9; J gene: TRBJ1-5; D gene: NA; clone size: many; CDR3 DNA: TGTGCCAGCAGCGGTCAGGCAGAGTATAGCAATCAGCCCCAGCATTTT; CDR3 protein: CASSGQAEYSNQPQHF
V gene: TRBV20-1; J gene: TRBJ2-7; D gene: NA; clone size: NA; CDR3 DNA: TGCTGTGCTAATGGGGACCCAAGGAGTCCCCACTCCTACGAGCAGTACTTC; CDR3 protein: CCANGDPRSPHSYEQYF
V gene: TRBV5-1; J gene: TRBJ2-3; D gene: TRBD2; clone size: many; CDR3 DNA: TGCGCCAGCAGCTTGGAGCGGGGGGGCCCAGATACGCAGTATTTT; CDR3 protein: CASSLERGGPDTQYF
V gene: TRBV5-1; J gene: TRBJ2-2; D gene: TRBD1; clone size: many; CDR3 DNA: TGCGCCAGCAGCTTGGGGGACAGGGAAGCCGGGGAGCTGTTTTTT; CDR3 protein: CASSLGDREAGELFF
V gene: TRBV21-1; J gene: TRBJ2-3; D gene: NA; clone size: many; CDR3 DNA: TGTGCCAGCAGCAAAGCGCTAAAAGGGGTTAGCGGGATCCGCACAGATACGCAGTATTTT; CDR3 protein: CASSKALKGVSGIRTDTQYF
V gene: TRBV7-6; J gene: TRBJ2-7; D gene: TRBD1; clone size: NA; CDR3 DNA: TGTGCCAGCAGGTTGGGGGACAGGAGCTCCTACGAGCAGTACTTC; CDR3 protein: CASRLGDRSSYEQYF
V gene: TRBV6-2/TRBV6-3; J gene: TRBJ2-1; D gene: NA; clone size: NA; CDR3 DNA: TGTGCCAGCAGTTGGACACTTTACAATGAGCAGTTCTTC; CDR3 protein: CASSWTLYNEQFF
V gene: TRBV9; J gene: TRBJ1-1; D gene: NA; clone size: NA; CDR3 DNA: TGTGCCAGCAGCGTAGGATCCACCTCGAACACTGAAGCTTTCTTT; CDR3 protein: CASSVGSTSNTEAFF
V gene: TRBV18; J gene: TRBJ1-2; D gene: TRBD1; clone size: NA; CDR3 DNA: TGTGCCAGCTCACTCCGGGACAGGAATCCCAACTATGGCTACACCTTC; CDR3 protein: CASSLRDRNPNYGYTF
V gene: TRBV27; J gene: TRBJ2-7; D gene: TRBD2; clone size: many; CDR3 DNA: TGTGCCAGCAGTTCCGGGACTAGCAGCTACGAGCAGTACTTC; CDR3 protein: CASSSGTSSYEQYF
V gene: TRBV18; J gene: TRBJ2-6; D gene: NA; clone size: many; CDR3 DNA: TGTGCCAGCTCACCACGTAGACAGGCGGCCTCTGGGGCCAACGTCCTGACTTTC; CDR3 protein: CASSPRRQAASGANVLTF
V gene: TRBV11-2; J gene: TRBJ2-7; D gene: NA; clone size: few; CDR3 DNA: TGTGCCAGCAGCTTAGTCATGGTCGGGGAGCAGTACTTC; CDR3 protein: CASSLVMVGEQYF
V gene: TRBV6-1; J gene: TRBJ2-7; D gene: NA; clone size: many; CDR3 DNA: TGTGCCAGCACTAGCGTGAACTCCTACGAGCAGTACTTC; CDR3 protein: CASTSVNSYEQYF
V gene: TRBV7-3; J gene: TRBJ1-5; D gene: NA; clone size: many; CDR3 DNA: TGTGCCAGCAGCTTCCGCAGGGTCCGTCAGCCCCAGCATTTT; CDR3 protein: CASSFRRVRQPQHF
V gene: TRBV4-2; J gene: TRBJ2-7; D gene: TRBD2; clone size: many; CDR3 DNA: TGTGCCAGCAGCCAAGATCTGGGACTAGTAACCTCCTACGAGCAGTACTTC; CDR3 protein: CASSQDLGLVTSYEQYF
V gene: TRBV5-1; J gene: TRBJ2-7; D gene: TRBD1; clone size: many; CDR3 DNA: TGCGCCAGCAGCTGGGAGACAGGGAACTCCTACGAGCAGTACTTC; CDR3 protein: CASSWETGNSYEQYF
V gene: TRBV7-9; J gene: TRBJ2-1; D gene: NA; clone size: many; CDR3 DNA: TGTGCCAGCAGCTTACAACAGGGCAATGAGCAGTTCTTC; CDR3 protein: CASSLQQGNEQFF
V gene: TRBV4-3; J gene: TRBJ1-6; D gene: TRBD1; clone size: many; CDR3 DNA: TGCGCCAGCAGCCAAGACTGGGACAGGGGATGGGGTTCACCCCTCCACTTT; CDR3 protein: CASSQDWDRGWGSPLHF
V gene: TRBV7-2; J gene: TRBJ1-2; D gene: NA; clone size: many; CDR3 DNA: TGTGCCAGCAGCTACCGGGCTGTAATCGATGGCTACACCTTC; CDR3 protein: CASSYRAVIDGYTF
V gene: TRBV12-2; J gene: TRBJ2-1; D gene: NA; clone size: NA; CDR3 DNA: TGTGCAAGTCGCTTAGCGATGGGAACAGGGAGATATGAGCAGTTCTTC; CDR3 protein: CASRLAMGTGRYEQFF
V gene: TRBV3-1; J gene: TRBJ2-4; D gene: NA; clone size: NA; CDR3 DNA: TGTGCCAGCAGCCAAGGAGGGACTCTAGCCAAAAACATTCAGTACTTC; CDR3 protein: CASSQGGTLAKNIQYF
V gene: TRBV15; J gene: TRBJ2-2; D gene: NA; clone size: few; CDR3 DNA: TGTGCCACCAGCAGGCTCGGCTCATCCACCGGGGAGCTGTTTTTT; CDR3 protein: CATSRLGSSTGELFF
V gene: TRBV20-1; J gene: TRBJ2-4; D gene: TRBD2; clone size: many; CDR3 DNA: TGCAGCCCCCGGCTAGCGGTCAAAAACATTCAGTACTTC; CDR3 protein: CSPRLAVKNIQYF
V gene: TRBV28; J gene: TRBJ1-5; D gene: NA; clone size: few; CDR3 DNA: TGTGCCTTTGGAAGGCGGGGCACCAATCAGCCCCAGCATTTT; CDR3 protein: CAFGRRGTNQPQHF
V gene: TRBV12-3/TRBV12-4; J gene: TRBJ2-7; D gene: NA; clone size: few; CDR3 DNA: TGTGCCAGCCGACGTGGGGGGAGCTCCTACGAGCAGTACTTC; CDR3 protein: CASRRGGSSYEQYF
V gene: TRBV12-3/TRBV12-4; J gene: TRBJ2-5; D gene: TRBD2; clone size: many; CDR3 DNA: TGTGCCAGCAGCCTACCCCCTAGCGGGGCCCAAGAGACCCAGTACTTC; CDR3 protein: CASSLPPSGAQETQYF
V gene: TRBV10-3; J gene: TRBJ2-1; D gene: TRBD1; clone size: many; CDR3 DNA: TGTGCCATGCGAGGCGAGTCTGGACAGGTTGAGCAGTTCTTC; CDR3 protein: CAMRGESGQVEQFF
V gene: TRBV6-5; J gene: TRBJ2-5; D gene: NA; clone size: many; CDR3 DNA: TGTGCCAGCAGTTACTCTCGAGTCGGGAGTATAAAAGAGACCCAGTACTTC; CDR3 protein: CASSYSRVGSIKETQYF
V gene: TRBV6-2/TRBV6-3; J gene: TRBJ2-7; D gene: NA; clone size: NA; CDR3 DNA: TGTGCCAGCAGTTGCCCCGGACAGACCTACGAGCAGTACTTC; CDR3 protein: CASSCPGQTYEQYF
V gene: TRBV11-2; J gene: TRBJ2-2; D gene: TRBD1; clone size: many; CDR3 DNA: TGTGCCAGCAGCTCGACAGGGGGCCCCGGGGAGCTGTTTTTT; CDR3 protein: CASSSTGGPGELFF
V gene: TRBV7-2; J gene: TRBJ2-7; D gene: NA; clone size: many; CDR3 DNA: TGTGCCAGCAGCTTACAGGCATCTAAAGAGCAGTACTTC; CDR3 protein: CASSLQASKEQYF
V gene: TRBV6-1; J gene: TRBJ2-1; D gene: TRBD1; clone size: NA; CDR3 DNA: TGTGCCAGCAGAAACCCTGGGACAGGGGCCTACAATGAGCAGTTCTTC; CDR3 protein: CASRNPGTGAYNEQFF
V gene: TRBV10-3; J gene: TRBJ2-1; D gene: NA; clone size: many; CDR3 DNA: TGTGCCATCAGTGTAGGAGAGGACTCCTACAATGAGCAGTTCTTC; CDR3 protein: CAISVGEDSYNEQFF
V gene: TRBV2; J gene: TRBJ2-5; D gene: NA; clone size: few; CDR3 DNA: TGTGCCAGCAACGGGGCAGGCGAAGAGACCCAGTACTTC; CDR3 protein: CASNGAGEETQYF